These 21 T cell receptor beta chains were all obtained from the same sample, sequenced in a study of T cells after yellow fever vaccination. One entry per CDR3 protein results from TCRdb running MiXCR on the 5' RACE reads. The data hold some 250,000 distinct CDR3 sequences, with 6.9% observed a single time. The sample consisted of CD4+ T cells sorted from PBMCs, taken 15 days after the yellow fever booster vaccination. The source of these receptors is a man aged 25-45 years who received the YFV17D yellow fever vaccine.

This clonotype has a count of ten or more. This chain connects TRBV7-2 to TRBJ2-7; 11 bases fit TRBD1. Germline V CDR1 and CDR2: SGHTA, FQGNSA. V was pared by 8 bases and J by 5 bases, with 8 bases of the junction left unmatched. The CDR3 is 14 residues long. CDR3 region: CASAGTGGRNEQYF. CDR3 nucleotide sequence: TGTGCCAGCGCCGGGACAGGGGGTAGAAACGAGCAGTACTTC. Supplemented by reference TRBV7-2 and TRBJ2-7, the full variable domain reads GAGVSQSPSNKVTEKGKDVELRCDPISGHTALYWYRQSLGQGLEFLIYFQGNSAPDKSGLPSDRFSAERTGGSVSTLTIQRTQQEDSAVYLCASAGTGGRNEQYFGPGTRLTVT.

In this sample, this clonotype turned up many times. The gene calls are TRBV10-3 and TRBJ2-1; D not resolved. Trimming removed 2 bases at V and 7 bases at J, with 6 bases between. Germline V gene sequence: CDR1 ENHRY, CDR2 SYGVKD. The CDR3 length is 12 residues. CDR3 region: CAISESSNEQFF. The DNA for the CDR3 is TGTGCCATCAGTGAGAGCTCTAATGAGCAGTTCTTC.

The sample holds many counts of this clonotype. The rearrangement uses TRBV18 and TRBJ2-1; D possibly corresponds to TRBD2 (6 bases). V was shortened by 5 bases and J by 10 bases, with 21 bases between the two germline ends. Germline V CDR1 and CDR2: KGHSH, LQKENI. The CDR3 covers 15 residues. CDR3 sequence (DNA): TGTGCCAGCTCAGGGTCCGGGACTCAACGGGAGGAGCAGTTCTTC. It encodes CASSGSGTQREEQFF.

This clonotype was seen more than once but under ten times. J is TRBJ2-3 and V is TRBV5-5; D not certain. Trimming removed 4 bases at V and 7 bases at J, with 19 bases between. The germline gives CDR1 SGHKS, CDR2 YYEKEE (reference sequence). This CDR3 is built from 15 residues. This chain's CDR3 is CASSQMLQRFNTQYF. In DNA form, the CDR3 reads TGTGCCAGCAGCCAGATGTTACAGAGGTTTAATACGCAGTATTTT.

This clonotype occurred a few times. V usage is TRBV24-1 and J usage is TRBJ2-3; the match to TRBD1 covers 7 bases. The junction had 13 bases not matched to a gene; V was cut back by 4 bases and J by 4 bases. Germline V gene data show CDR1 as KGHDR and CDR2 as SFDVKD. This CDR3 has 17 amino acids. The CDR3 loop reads CATSDSTGTGVADTQYF. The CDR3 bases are TGTGCCACCAGTGACTCGACTGGAACAGGGGTAGCAGATACGCAGTATTTT.

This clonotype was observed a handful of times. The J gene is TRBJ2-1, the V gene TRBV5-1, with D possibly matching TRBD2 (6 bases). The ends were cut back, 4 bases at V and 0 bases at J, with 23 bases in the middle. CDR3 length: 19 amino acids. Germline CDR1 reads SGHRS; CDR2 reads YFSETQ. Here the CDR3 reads CASSPLAGSLYSSYNEQFF. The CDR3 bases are TGCGCCAGCAGCCCCCTCGCGGGATCCCTTTACAGCTCCTACAATGAGCAGTTCTTC. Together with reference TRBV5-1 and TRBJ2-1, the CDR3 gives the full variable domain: KAGVTQTPRYLIKTRGQQVTLSCSPISGHRSVSWYQQTPGQGLQFLFEYFSETQRNKGNFPGRFSGRQFSNSRSEMNVSTLELGDSALYLCASSPLAGSLYSSYNEQFFGPGTRLTVL.

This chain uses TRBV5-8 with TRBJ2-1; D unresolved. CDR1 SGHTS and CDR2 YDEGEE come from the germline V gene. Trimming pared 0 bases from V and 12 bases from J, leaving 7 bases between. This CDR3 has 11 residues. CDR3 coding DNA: TGTGCCAGCAGCTTGGAGGTGGGGCAGTTCTTC. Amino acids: CASSLEVGQFF.

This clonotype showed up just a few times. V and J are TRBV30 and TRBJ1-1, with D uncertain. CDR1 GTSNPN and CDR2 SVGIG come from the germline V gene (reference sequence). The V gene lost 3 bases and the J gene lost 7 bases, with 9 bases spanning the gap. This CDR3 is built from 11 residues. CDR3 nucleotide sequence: TGTGCCTGGAGGGCTCAGGTTGAAGCTTTCTTT. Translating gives CAWRAQVEAFF. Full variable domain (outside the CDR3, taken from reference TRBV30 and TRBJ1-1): SQTIHQWPATLVQPVGSPLSLECTVEGTSNPNLYWYRQAAGRGLQLLFYSVGIGQISSEVPQNLSASRPQDRQFILSSKKLLLSDSGFYLCAWRAQVEAFFGQGTRLTVV.

The CDR3 sequence: CSARDPRQGITYEQYF. CDR3 in DNA: TGCAGTGCTAGAGATCCCCGGCAGGGCATAACCTACGAGCAGTACTTC. V usage is TRBV20-1 and J usage is TRBJ2-7; TRBD1 is a possible D gene (5 bases). The V gene lost 0 bases and the J gene lost 2 bases, with 17 bases spanning the gap. The CDR3 length is 16 residues. The germline V gene encodes CDR1 DFQATT and CDR2 SNEGSKA (reference sequence).

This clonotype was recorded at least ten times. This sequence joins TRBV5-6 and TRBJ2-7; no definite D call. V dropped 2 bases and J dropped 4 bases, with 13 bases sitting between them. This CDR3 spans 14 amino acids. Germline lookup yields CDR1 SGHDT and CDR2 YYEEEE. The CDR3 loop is CASSFSMGGYEQYF. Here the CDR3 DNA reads TGTGCCAGCAGCTTCTCTATGGGCGGATACGAGCAGTACTTC.

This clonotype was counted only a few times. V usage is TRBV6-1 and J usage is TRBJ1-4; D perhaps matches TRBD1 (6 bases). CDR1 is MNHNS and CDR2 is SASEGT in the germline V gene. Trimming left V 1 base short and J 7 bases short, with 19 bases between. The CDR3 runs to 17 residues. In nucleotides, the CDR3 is TGTGCCAGCAGTGAAGGGGGGGCGACGAGGTCCCGTGAAAAACTGTTTTTT. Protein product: CASSEGGATRSREKLFF.

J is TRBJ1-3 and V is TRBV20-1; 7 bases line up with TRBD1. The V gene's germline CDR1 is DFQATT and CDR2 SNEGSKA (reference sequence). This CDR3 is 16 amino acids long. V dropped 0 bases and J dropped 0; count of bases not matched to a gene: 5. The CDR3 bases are TGCAGTGCTAGAGATAAGGGGGCTTACTCTGGAAACACCATATATTTT. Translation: CSARDKGAYSGNTIYF.

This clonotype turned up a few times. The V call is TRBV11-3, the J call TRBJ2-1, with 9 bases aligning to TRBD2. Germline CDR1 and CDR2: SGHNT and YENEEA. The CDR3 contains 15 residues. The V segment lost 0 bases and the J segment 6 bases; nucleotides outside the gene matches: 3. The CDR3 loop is CASSLDGTSINEQFF. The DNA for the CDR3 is TGTGCCAGCAGCTTAGATGGGACTAGCATCAATGAGCAGTTCTTC.

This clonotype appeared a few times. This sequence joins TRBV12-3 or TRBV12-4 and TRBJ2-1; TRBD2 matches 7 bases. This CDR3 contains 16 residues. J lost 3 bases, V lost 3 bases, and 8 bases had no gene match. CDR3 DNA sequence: TGTGCCAGCAGTTTGGACGGCAGCGGGATCTACAATGAGCAGTTCTTC. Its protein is CASSLDGSGIYNEQFF.

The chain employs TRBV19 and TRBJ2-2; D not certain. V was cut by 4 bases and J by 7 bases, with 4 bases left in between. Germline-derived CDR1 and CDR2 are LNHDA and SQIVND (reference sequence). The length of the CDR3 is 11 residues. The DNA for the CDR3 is TGTGCCAGTAGTAATGGCGGGGAGCTGTTTTTT. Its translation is CASSNGGELFF.

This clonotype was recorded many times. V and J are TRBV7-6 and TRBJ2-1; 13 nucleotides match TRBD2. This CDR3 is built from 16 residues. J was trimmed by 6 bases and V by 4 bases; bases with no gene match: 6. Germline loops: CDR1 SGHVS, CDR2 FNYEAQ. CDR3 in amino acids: CASSSRTSGSRNEQFF. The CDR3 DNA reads TGTGCCAGCAGCTCCAGGACTAGCGGGAGTCGCAATGAGCAGTTCTTC.

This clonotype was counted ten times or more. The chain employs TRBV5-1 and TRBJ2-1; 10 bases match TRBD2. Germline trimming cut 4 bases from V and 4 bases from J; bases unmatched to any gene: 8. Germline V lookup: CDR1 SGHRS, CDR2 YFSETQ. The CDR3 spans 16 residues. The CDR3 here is CASSPLAGEPYNEQFF. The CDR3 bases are TGCGCCAGCAGCCCGCTAGCGGGAGAACCTTACAATGAGCAGTTCTTC.

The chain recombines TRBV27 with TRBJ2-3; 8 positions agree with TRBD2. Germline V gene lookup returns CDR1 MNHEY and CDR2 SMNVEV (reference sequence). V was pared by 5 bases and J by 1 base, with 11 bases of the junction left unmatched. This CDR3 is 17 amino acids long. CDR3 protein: CASSLYPGTSRTDTQYF. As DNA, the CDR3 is TGTGCCAGCAGTCTCTACCCCGGGACTAGTCGCACAGATACGCAGTATTTT.

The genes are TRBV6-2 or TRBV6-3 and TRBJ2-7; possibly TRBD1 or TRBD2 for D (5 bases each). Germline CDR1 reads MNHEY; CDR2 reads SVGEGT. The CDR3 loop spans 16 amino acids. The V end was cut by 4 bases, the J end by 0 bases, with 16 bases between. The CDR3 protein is CASSFRDGRYSYEQYF. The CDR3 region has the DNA TGTGCCAGCAGTTTCCGGGACGGACGATACTCCTACGAGCAGTACTTC.

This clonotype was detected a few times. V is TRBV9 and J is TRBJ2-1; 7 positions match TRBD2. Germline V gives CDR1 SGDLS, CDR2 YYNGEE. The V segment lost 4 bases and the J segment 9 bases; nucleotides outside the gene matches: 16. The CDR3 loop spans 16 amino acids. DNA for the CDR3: TGTGCCAGCAGCCCATCAGCGGGACCAAGGGAGGGTGAGCAGTTCTTC. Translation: CASSPSAGPREGEQFF. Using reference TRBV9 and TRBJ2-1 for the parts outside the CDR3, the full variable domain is DSGVTQTPKHLITATGQRVTLRCSPRSGDLSVYWYQQSLDQGLQFLIQYYNGEERAKGNILERFSAQQFPDLHSELNLSSLELGDSALYFCASSPSAGPREGEQFFGPGTRLTVL.

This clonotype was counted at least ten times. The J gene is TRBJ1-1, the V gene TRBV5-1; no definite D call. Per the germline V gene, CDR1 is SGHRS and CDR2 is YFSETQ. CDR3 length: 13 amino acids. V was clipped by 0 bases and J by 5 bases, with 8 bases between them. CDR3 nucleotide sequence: TGCGCCAGCAGCTTGGAACGCGGGACTGAAGCTTTCTTT. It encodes CASSLERGTEAFF.